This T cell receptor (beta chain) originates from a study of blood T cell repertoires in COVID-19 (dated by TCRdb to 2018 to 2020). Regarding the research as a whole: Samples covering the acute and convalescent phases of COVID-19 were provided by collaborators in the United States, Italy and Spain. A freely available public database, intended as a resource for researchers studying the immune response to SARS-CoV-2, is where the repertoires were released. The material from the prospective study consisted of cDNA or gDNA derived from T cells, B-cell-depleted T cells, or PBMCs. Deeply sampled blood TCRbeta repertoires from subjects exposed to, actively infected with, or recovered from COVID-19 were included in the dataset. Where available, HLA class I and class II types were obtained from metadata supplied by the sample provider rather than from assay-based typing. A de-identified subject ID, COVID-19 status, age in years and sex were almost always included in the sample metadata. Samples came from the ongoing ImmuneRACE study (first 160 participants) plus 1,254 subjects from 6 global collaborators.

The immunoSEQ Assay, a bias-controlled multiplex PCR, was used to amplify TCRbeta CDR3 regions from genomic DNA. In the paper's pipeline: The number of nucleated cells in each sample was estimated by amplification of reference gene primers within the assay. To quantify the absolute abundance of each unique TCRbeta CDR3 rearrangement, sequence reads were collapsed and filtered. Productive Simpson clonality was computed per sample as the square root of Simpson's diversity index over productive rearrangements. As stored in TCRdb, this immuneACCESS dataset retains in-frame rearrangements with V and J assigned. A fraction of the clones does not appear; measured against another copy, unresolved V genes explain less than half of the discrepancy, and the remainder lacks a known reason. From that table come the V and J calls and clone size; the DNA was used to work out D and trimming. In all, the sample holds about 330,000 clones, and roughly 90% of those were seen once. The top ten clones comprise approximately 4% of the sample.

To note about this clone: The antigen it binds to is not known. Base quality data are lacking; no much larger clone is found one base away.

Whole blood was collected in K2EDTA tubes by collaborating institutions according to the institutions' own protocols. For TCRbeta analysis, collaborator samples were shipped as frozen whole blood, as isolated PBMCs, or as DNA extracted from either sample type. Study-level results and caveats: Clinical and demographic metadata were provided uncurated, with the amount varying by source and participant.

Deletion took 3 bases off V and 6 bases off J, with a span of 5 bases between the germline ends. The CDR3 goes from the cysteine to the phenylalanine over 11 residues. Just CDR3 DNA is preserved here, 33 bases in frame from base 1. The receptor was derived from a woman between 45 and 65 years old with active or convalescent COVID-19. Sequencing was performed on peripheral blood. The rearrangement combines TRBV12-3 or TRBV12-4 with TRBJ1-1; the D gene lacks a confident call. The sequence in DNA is TGTGCCAGCAGTTTTCGGGCTGAAGCTTTCTTT. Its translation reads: CASSFRAEAFF.